This T cell receptor beta chain was captured by sequencing in a study of cytomegalovirus exposure and HLA in healthy donors (dated 2017 in TCRdb). About the study as a whole: According to an earlier analysis of a few hundred of the donors, some 180 million T cells yielded 90 million to 130 million unique TCR beta sequences and about 280 Gb of sequence data. An early release that covered about 600 HLA-typed donors contained approximately 300 gigabases of sequencing data and tens of millions of unique TCR sequences. Of the 300 to 450 genotyped donors, 81% were placed in the genetic ancestry cluster associated with self-reported Caucasian donors. The study was designed to test whether signatures of past pathogen exposure could be identified by cataloging public T cell receptors. Using immunosequencing, the study profiled T cell repertoires from about 610 subjects and related those repertoires to cytomegalovirus serostatus. A separate validation cohort of approximately 120 different subjects was used in addition to the roughly 670-subject first cohort. The study combined high-throughput TCR immunosequencing, statistical association of individual TCRs with disease status, and machine learning to predict cytomegalovirus infection status. In a later analysis, previously published TCR beta repertoires from several hundred donors were re-analyzed and high-resolution HLA genotyping was added so that TCR occurrence patterns could be studied. Rather than using new phenotypic data, the later analysis identified candidate immune exposures from TCR beta sequences and from how often those sequences occurred across donors. An earlier analysis of around 540 of the donors applied high-throughput TCR beta sequencing to assess whether each TCR beta V gene segment acted as functional or pseudogenic. Alongside the repertoire data, information on donor age, sex, ethnicity and CMV serostatus was compiled. In a later genetic analysis, genome-wide SNP genotypes for about three fifths of the roughly 670 donors were used, and that subset was treated as a discovery cohort. Every discovery cohort repertoire had been produced on one sequencing platform. HLA typing covered class I and class II loci at four-digit resolution. The number of donors typed differed by locus, with 629-630 for A, B, C, DRB1 and DQB1, roughly 550 for DQA1, over 600 for DPA1, and around 450 for DPB1. Because of strong linkage in the cohort, a handful of DR-DQ haplotypes were treated as single units for association and clustering. On average, roughly 240,000 unique TCR beta nucleotide sequences were sequenced per donor among a few hundred genotyped donors of the cohort, with 15% to 20% of those sequences being non-productive. Overall study results and their limits: A later analysis reported that several top co-occurrence clusters appeared linked to parvovirus B19, influenza, CMV and Epstein-Barr virus. A later analysis associated 16,951 TCR beta sequences with specific HLA alleles at a false discovery rate of 0.05. In vitro tests confirmed that a few of the cytomegalovirus-associated TCR beta chains recognize cytomegalovirus antigens. While some public TCRs were present in many individuals, most TCR sequences turned up only very rarely across donors. The authors suggested that the approach could potentially be extended to other disease states and immunological phenotypes. The study gave a list of over 150 TCR beta chains associated with cytomegalovirus. Approximately 16 rarely observed V segments, including chromosome 9 orphons, were excluded from the earlier analysis of several hundred of the donors because counts were too low. Presence/absence analyses assumed roughly uniform sequencing depth across donors, an assumption that may not hold. An earlier analysis of 450 to 750 of the donors showed that most TCR beta V segments appeared in productive rearrangements either about 87% or about 30% of the time, which broadly matched IMGT annotations. Because some donors lacked HLA typing at each locus, the association tests relied only on the typed subset. An association between a missense DCLRE1C variant and V-gene and J-gene trimming of TCR beta chains was found in a later genetic analysis and replicated in an independent cohort. A further reported finding was that TCR beta sequences accurately predicted the HLA-A and HLA-B alleles for most subjects in the first cohort. In a later genetic analysis, fewer N-insertions in productive TCRs were reported among donors in an Asian-associated ancestry cluster than the roughly 710-donor mean. Cytomegalovirus status was reported to be diagnosed by the classifier with high specificity and sensitivity in both the original and validation cohorts. In a later analysis, the rate of TCR association differed among HLA loci, with DRB1 alleles having the most associated TCRs and HLA-C alleles having the fewest. CMV serostatus was the only immune exposure information available for the cohort. Only TCR beta chains were sequenced in this cohort, and the absence of alpha or paired-chain data limited detectable features. Some IMGT-functional V segments, including TRBV6-2 and TRBV6-3, could not be told apart with the 87-base-pair reads, so those segments were excluded. Assigning TCR associations to individual alleles was difficult when HLA alleles, especially DR and DQ, strongly co-occurred. Compared with equally common non-associated chains, HLA-associated TCR beta chains in a later analysis were more clonally expanded and had lower generation probabilities. Correlated functional status among segregating V segments might be attributable to linkage disequilibrium, but an unknown experimental factor could not be ruled out. A cluster of highly shared sequence variants was judged likely to represent a technical artifact of the sequencing pipeline. In a later analysis, most CMV-associated TCR beta chains were found to appear HLA-restricted, with HLA associations seemingly driven largely by CMV exposure.

Per the germline V gene (reference sequence), SEHNR is the CDR1 and FQNEAQ is the CDR2. The CDR3 has 15 amino acids, counting the end cysteine and phenylalanine. Solely the CDR3 DNA is kept, with 45 bases framed from the first base. Libraries were prepared through the immunoSEQ multiplex PCR assay. For the multiplex PCR, a mixture combining 60 forward primers for TCR Vbeta segments and 13 reverse primers for TCR Jbeta segments was used. Amplification of the CDR3 region of rearranged TCR beta genes was performed with a multiplex PCR assay on genomic DNA. Amplified TCR beta libraries were sequenced as 87-base-pair reads on the Illumina HiSeq System. For the original study's pipeline: Across the 670 or so repertoires, a later analysis counted approximately 75 million unique TCR beta chains, approximately 10 million of which were shared by at least two donors. Raw reads were error-corrected and collapsed into unique sequences with a nearest-neighbor algorithm that merged closely related sequences to remove PCR and sequencing errors. CDR3 sequences were aligned to IMGT reference sequences to assign V, D and J gene segments. For a sequence to be retained, a match of at least six nucleotides was required to both a V gene segment and a J gene segment. Rearrangements were called productive when the CDR3 lacked stop codons and stayed in frame with V and J; all others were non-productive. Following IMGT convention, CDR3 was defined as the stretch from the second conserved V-encoded cysteine up to the conserved J-encoded phenylalanine. The earlier analysis of some 580 of the donors excluded any sequence lacking an unambiguous match to a single V gene segment. In an earlier analysis of some 590 of the donors, V segments were called functional above 56.7% productive rearrangements and were called segregating when the between-donor standard deviation exceeded 5%. A statistical classification framework was built to diagnose cytomegalovirus status from the catalog of TCR beta chain sequences. A later analysis assigned V and J genes by comparing TCR nucleotide sequences with IMGT/GENE-DB human TR gene sequences. A later analysis assigned CDR3 sequences and most-parsimonious VDJ recombination scenarios with the TCRdist pipeline. In a later analysis, each TCR beta chain was defined by its CDR3 amino acid sequence together with its V-gene family, and reads lacking a unique V-gene family were excluded. In a later analysis, around 600 highly shared, low-generation-probability nucleotide sequences were removed to address suspected cross-contamination and a sequencing artifact. A later analysis calculated a clonal expansion index for each public chain from normalized within-repertoire ranks of inferred template counts. In a later analysis, generation probabilities were computed using a VDJ recombination model fitted to out-of-frame rearrangements, and the results were checked against IGoR. Hypergeometric tests were used in a later analysis to score TCR-TCR, TCR-HLA and TCR-CMV co-occurrence, with a repertoire-size bias correction applied to the TCR pairs. In a later analysis, false discovery rates were estimated by permuting HLA or CMV assignments 20 times. A later analysis grouped co-occurring TCRs with DBSCAN, adding TCRdist sequence similarity when clustering within HLA-allele-positive subsets. Repertoires with fewer than 30,000 or more than 120,000 public chains were left out of co-occurrence clustering, as were about 5 repertoires with anomalous nucleotide sharing. Sourced from immuneACCESS, this table was stored by TCRdb with only in-frame sequences that have V and J called. A share of the clones is absent; for the studies checked, an unresolved V gene accounts for under half, and the remainder has no known explanation. The DNA was the basis for D and trimming; V, J and clone size are from that table. Present in this sample are some 78,000 clones, roughly 80% of which were seen just once. The ten biggest clones cover about 30% of the sample.

Comments on this clone: Its antigen remains unidentified. One junction end disagrees with the germline gene, perhaps due to a read error.

The cohort was made up of approximately 670 healthy bone marrow donors. Cohort members were all nominally healthy when sampled, although unrecorded immune exposures were likely present. The donor was CMV seropositive and was included in the group of about 290 seropositive cohort members. A peripheral blood sample was provided by each donor, and peripheral blood mononuclear cells were used for TCR beta sequencing. The Qiagen DNeasy Blood Extraction Kit was used to extract genomic DNA from the blood cell samples. Sequenced sample: PBMCs. The V and J genes are TRBV7-9 and TRBJ2-5; the junction holds 7 bases that match TRBD2. This sequence was found in a man aged 50-60 years in good health and CMV-seropositive. The DNA is TGTTCCAGCTCTCTCCGGGGGGTATCTGCAGAGACCCAGTACTTC. Its translation reads: CSSSLRGVSAETQYF.